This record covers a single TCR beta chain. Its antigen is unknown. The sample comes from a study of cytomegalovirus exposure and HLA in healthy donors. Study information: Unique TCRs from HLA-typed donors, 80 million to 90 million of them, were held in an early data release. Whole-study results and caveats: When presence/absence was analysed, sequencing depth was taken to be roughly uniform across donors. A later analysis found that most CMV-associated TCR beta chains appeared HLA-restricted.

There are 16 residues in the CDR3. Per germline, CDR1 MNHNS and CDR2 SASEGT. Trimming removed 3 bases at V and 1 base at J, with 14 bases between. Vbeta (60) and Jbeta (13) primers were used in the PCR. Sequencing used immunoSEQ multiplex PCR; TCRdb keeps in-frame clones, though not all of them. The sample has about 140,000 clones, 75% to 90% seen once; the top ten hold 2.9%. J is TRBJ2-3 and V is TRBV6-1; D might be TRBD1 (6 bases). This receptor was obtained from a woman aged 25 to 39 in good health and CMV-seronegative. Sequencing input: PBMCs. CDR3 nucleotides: TGTGCCAGCAGTGAGGTTCTAGAGGGGGGCACAGATACGCAGTATTTT. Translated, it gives CASSEVLEGGTDTQYF.